The sequence of this T cell receptor (beta chain) was determined in a study of T cell responses to AZD1222 COVID-19 vaccine. Points on this clone: Its antigen is undetermined.

Using immunoSEQ multiplex PCR, the repertoire was profiled, and TCRdb retains in-frame clones only, with some absent. The sample contains 150,000 or so clones, about 90% of which appear only once. General observations from the study: Baseline serostatus was positive in only six AZD1222 recipients. Most donors were white British, females outnumbered males, and clonal diversity was possibly underestimated.

Second-dose intervals of approximately 4 or approximately 12 weeks were pooled. Germline loops: CDR1 SGHRS, CDR2 YFSETQ. The CDR3 extends over 15 amino acids. The V and J ends lost 0 bases and 5 bases respectively, with 12 bases between them. The sample in question was peripheral blood, obtained 28 days after the second AZD1222 dose. The J gene is TRBJ1-5, the V gene TRBV5-1, with D possibly being TRBD1 (5 bases). This receptor was taken from an adult who received the AZD1222 COVID-19 vaccine. CDR3 in amino acids: CASSLEGAEDQPQHF. The CDR3 coding sequence is TGCGCCAGCAGCTTGGAAGGGGCAGAGGATCAGCCCCAGCATTTT.